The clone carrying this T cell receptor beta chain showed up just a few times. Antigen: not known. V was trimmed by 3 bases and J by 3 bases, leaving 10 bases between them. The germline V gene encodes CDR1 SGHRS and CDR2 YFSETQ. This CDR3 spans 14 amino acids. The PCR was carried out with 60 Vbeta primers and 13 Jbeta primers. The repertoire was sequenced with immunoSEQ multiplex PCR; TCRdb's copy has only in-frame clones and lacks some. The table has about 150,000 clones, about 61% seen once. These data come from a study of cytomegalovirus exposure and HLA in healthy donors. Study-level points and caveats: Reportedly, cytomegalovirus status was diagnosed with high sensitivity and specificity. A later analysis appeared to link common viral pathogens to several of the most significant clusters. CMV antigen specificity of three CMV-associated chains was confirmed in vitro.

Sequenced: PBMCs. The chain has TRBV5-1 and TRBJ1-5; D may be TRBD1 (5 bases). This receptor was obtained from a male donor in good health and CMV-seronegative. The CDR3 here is CASSSGQLNQPQHF. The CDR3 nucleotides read TGCGCCAGCAGCTCAGGACAACTCAATCAGCCCCAGCATTTT.